A single sample is the source of the 23 T cell receptor beta chains below, sequenced in a study of a mutant IDH1 vaccine in newly diagnosed glioma. The data were produced by immunoSEQ multiplex PCR, yet TCRdb's version contains in-frame clones alone and is incomplete. The sample records 45,000 or so clones, under 90% being singletons. Specified time point: week 35, safety follow-up. Vaccination comprised doses that each held 300 ug of mutant IDH1 20-mer peptide, plus topical imiquimod. These receptors have no identified antigens. Source: PBMCs, taken from a glioma patient whose treatment included an IDH1 peptide vaccine. The receptor source for this set is a woman aged 40 to 55 with glioma. Some clones in this sample may be carry-over from other donors' samples.

The chain combines TRBV4-3 with TRBJ1-2; 9 positions agree with TRBD1. CDR3 size: 16 residues. The trim removed 3 bases at V and 5 bases at J, leaving 10 bases unmatched. CDR1 is LGHNA and CDR2 is YSLEER in the germline V gene. In nucleotides, the CDR3 is TGCGCCAGCAGCCACTCCGGGACAGGGAGTCCGTATGGCTACACCTTC. Its translation: CASSHSGTGSPYGYTF.

This clone was detected only once. This sequence joins TRBV7-9 and TRBJ1-1; no clear D gene. CDR1 SEHNR and CDR2 FQNEAQ come from the germline V gene (reference sequence). The CDR3 contains 13 residues. Trimming pared 2 bases from V and 5 bases from J, leaving 9 bases between. The CDR3 DNA sequence: TGTGCCAGCAGCTTATATGTTAGGACTGAAGCTTTCTTT. As protein: CASSLYVRTEAFF.

The chain is built from TRBV15 and TRBJ1-4, with unresolved D. The germline V gene encodes CDR1 LNHNV and CDR2 YYDKDF (reference sequence). The CDR3 has 15 amino acids. V was trimmed by 0 bases and J by 6 bases, leaving 11 bases between them. For the CDR3, the DNA is TGTGCCACCAGCAGAGATGCGGTCAAGGATGAAAAACTGTTTTTT. It is translated as CATSRDAVKDEKLFF.

The CDR3: CASTPGGPPETQYF. The CDR3 DNA sequence: TGTGCCAGCACCCCGGGAGGGCCGCCTGAGACCCAGTACTTC. The chain has TRBV5-4 and TRBJ2-5, with TRBD2 matching 8 bases. Germline V gives CDR1 SGHNT, CDR2 YYREEE (reference sequence). The junction had 9 bases not matched to a gene; V was cut back by 6 bases and J by 5 bases. The CDR3 is made up of 14 amino acids.

The chain couples TRBV18 to TRBJ2-7, with D unclear. Germline CDR1 reads KGHSH; CDR2 reads LQKENI. This CDR3 contains 11 residues. Trimming removed 6 bases from V and 1 base from J, with 4 bases in between. This chain's CDR3 is CASSHSYEQYF. Written as DNA, the CDR3 is TGTGCCAGCTCGCATTCCTACGAGCAGTACTTC.

The chain carries TRBV29-1 and TRBJ2-3, with D hard to call. The CDR3 has 14 amino acids. Trimming pared 0 bases from V and 4 bases from J, leaving 11 bases between. The V gene's germline CDR1 is SQVTM and CDR2 ANQGSEA. DNA for the CDR3: TGCAGCGTTGAAGAAGGAAAGAAACCAGATACGCAGTATTTT. This gives the protein CSVEEGKKPDTQYF.

This sequence joins TRBV5-1 and TRBJ2-2, with 11 bases fitting TRBD2. From germline, CDR1 is SGHRS and CDR2 YFSETQ. The ends lost 5 bases at V and 1 base at J; junction bases unmatched: 7. This CDR3 has 17 residues. CDR3 nucleotide sequence: TGCGCCAGCAGAGATTATGGACTAGCGGGGAACACCGGGGAGCTGTTTTTT. This sequence encodes CASRDYGLAGNTGELFF.

This clone was found a few times. The chain combines TRBV29-1 with TRBJ2-4; TRBD1 might be the D (5 bases). Germline-derived CDR1 and CDR2 are SQVTM and ANQGSEA. This CDR3 comprises 15 residues. Trimming shortened V by 4 bases and J by 8 bases, and 21 bases separated the two germline ends. The CDR3 DNA reads TGCAGCGTTGTTGGTCAGGGAACTGTTTGGGACATTCAGTACTTC. Amino acid sequence: CSVVGQGTVWDIQYF.

A few counts support this clone. The chain carries TRBV5-5 and TRBJ2-7; D remains ambiguous. CDR3 size: 13 residues. The germline V and J ends were trimmed by 2 bases and 6 bases, with 12 bases remaining between them. Germline V gene data show CDR1 as SGHKS and CDR2 as YYEKEE (reference sequence). This chain's CDR3 is CASSFQVYFEQYF. CDR3 bases: TGTGCCAGCAGCTTCCAGGTTTATTTCGAGCAGTACTTC.

The table lists this clone with a few counts. The chain couples TRBV5-1 to TRBJ1-1; no reliable D call. Trimming shortened V by 1 base and J by 0 bases, and 4 bases separated the two germline ends. This CDR3 spans 13 amino acids. CDR1 and CDR2 (germline): SGHRS, YFSETQ. CDR3 region: CASSLSMNTEAFF. The CDR3 DNA sequence: TGCGCCAGCAGCTTGAGTATGAACACTGAAGCTTTCTTT.

The CDR3 loop reads CASSLGLEGTQYF. The CDR3 DNA reads TGTGCCAGCTCCCTGGGACTAGAAGGGACCCAGTACTTC. This chain joins TRBV2 and TRBJ2-5, with 8 nucleotides matching TRBD2. The trim removed 8 bases at V and 7 bases at J, leaving 9 bases unmatched. Germline V gene sequence: CDR1 SNHLY, CDR2 FYNNEI. The CDR3 sequence is 13 residues long. Full variable domain (missing parts from reference TRBV2 and TRBJ2-5): EPEVTQTPSHQVTQMGQEVILRCVPISNHLYFYWYRQILGQKVEFLVSFYNNEISEKSEIFDDQFSVERPDGSNFTLKIRSTKLEDSAMYFCASSLGLEGTQYFGPGTRLLVL.

This chain uses TRBV11-3 with TRBJ2-3, with TRBD2 identical over 13 bases. This CDR3 region has 16 residues. The trim removed 5 bases at V and 4 bases at J, leaving 6 bases unmatched. The V gene's germline CDR1 is SGHNT and CDR2 YENEEA. CDR3 protein: CASSPGLAGESDTQYF. DNA for the CDR3: TGTGCCAGCAGCCCCGGACTAGCGGGAGAATCAGATACGCAGTATTTT.

The CDR3 reads CASGTGVFLATEAFF. The CDR3 DNA follows: TGTGCCAGCGGCACAGGGGTTTTTTTGGCCACTGAAGCTTTCTTT. The gene calls are TRBV6-5 and TRBJ1-1, with 7 nucleotides matching TRBD1. Per germline, CDR1 MNHEY and CDR2 SVGAGI. The CDR3 has 15 amino acids. V was pared by 8 bases and J by 4 bases, with 13 bases of the junction left unmatched.

The chain couples TRBV2 to TRBJ1-5; D is undetermined. V was pared by 2 bases and J by 3 bases, with 11 bases between. The CDR3 has 15 amino acids. Germline lookup yields CDR1 SNHLY and CDR2 FYNNEI. CDR3 in amino acids: CASSENKISNQPQHF. CDR3 nucleotide sequence: TGTGCCAGCAGTGAAAACAAGATATCCAATCAGCCCCAGCATTTT.

This chain links TRBV19 with TRBJ2-2; D is ambiguous. The CDR3 spans 13 residues. Trimming cost V 9 bases and J 0 bases, with 8 bases left between them. Germline V gene sequence: CDR1 LNHDA, CDR2 SQIVND (reference sequence). DNA of the CDR3: TGTGCCAGCGCTGGGACGAACACCGGGGAGCTGTTTTTT. The encoded protein is CASAGTNTGELFF.

The CDR3 protein is CASSLVGRNQPQHF. The DNA of the CDR3 is TGTGCCAGCAGCTTAGTTGGCAGAAATCAGCCCCAGCATTTT. This chain links TRBV7-9 with TRBJ1-5; D ambiguous. The CDR3 loop spans 14 amino acids. Trimming took 1 base from V and 4 from J, leaving 8 bases between them. Germline V gene sequence: CDR1 SEHNR, CDR2 FQNEAQ (reference sequence).

The rearrangement uses TRBV7-3 and TRBJ2-5; 7 nucleotides match TRBD2. The CDR3 contains 13 residues. Germline V gene lookup returns CDR1 SGHTA and CDR2 FQGTGA. V was clipped by 2 bases and J by 4 bases; unmatched bases: 1. This chain's CDR3 is CASSLAGAETQYF. Here the CDR3 DNA reads TGTGCCAGCAGCTTAGCGGGAGCAGAGACCCAGTACTTC. Variable domain in full (rest from reference TRBV7-3 and TRBJ2-5): GAGVSQTPSNKVTEKGKYVELRCDPISGHTALYWYRQSLGQGPEFLIYFQGTGAADDSGLPNDRFFAVRPEGSVSTLKIQRTERGDSAVYLCASSLAGAETQYFGPGTRLLVL.

There are a few counts of this clone. This chain's CDR3 is CASSLGDGYYGYTF. The CDR3 coding sequence is TGTGCCAGCAGCTTAGGGGATGGGTATTATGGCTACACCTTC. V usage is TRBV11-2 and J usage is TRBJ1-2; no clear D gene. The CDR3 is 14 amino acids. Germline V gene sequence: CDR1 SGHAT, CDR2 FQNNGV. V was cut by 1 base and J by 5 bases, with 11 bases left in between.

As to this clone: At one end, the junction sequence differs from germline, possibly due to a read error. J is TRBJ2-2 and V is TRBV7-9, with a possible D match to TRBD2 (5 bases). Looked up from germline, CDR1 is SEHNR and CDR2 is FQNEAQ (reference sequence). This CDR3 spans 17 amino acids. The CDR3 reads CASSLGVGGRGTGELFF. The CDR3 bases are TGTGCTAGCAGCTTAGGAGTTGGTGGTCGGGGCACCGGGGAGCTGTTTTTT. The full variable domain, with the rest looked up from reference TRBV7-9 and TRBJ2-2, is DTGVSQNPRHKITKRGQNVTFRCDPISEHNRLYWYRQTLGQGPEFLTYFQNEAQLEKSRLLSDRFSAERPKGSFSTLEIQRTEQGDSAMYLCASSLGVGGRGTGELFFGEGSRLTVL.

The chain joins TRBV7-9 to TRBJ2-5; 9 nucleotides align to TRBD2. After removal of 4 bases from V and 3 bases from J, the junction contained 3 bases not matched to a gene. This CDR3 comprises 14 residues. CDR1 and CDR2 from the germline V gene are SEHNR and FQNEAQ (reference sequence). The CDR3 here is CASSSLAGEETQYF. The CDR3 DNA follows: TGTGCCAGCAGCTCCTTAGCGGGAGAAGAGACCCAGTACTTC.

A single count supports this clone. V gene TRBV6-6 combines with J gene TRBJ2-7; perhaps D is TRBD1 or TRBD2 (6 bases each). Germline V lookup: CDR1 MNHNY, CDR2 SVGAGI (reference sequence). V was pared by 6 bases and J by 5 bases, with 17 bases between. CDR3 length: 14 residues. The CDR3 nucleotides read TGTGCCAGCAGGGTTGAAAGGGGGGCCGACGAGCAGTACTTC. Protein sequence: CASRVERGADEQYF.

This clone appeared a few times. V is TRBV28 and J is TRBJ1-2, with 9 bases fitting TRBD1. Germline CDR1 and CDR2: MDHEN and SYDVKM. V shed 2 bases and J 4 bases; nucleotides not matched to a gene: 5. The CDR3 has 15 amino acids. The CDR3 DNA is TGTGCCAGCAGTTTAGGTACAGGGGGCAGCTATGGCTACACCTTC. Translation gives CASSLGTGGSYGYTF.

The chain joins TRBV9 to TRBJ2-1, with TRBD2 matching over 7 bases. The germline V gene encodes CDR1 SGDLS and CDR2 YYNGEE. J lost 5 bases, V lost 3 bases, and 8 bases had no gene match. The CDR3 runs to 15 residues. The DNA for the CDR3 is TGTGCCAGCAGCGACTGGGAGGGAGCGGACAATGAGCAGTTCTTC. This codes for CASSDWEGADNEQFF. Full variable domain (remainder filled in from reference TRBV9 and TRBJ2-1): DSGVTQTPKHLITATGQRVTLRCSPRSGDLSVYWYQQSLDQGLQFLIQYYNGEERAKGNILERFSAQQFPDLHSELNLSSLELGDSALYFCASSDWEGADNEQFFGPGTRLTVL.